This entry lists 3 T cell receptor beta chains sequenced from one sample in a study of T cells after posttransplantation cyclophosphamide. This table comes from immunoSEQ multiplex PCR, and its TCRdb copy is limited to in-frame clones, with some not included. The sample yields approximately 45,000 clones, about 90% seen once. The specimen was PBMCs. The origin of the receptors is a woman in her forties or fifties in good health and a related stem cell transplant donor.

The chain is built from TRBV27 and TRBJ1-5, with D possibly being TRBD1 (6 bases). Trimming stripped 2 bases from V and 2 bases from J, with 16 bases between. CDR1 is MNHEY, CDR2 SMNVEV, per germline (reference sequence). The CDR3 has 17 residues. The CDR3 DNA follows: TGTGCCAGCAGTTTACTGTTAGGGGGGGCTGGCAATCAGCCCCAGCATTTT. It specifies CASSLLLGGAGNQPQHF.

The genes are TRBV19 and TRBJ1-2, with D perhaps TRBD1 (5 bases). CDR1 and CDR2 from the germline V gene are LNHDA and SQIVND (reference sequence). The CDR3 contains 16 residues. The V end lost 5 bases, the J end lost 0 bases, and 16 bases lay between the germline ends. The CDR3, as DNA: TGTGCCAGTAGTGTCCAGTTTCAGGGAACTAACTATGGCTACACCTTC. Residues: CASSVQFQGTNYGYTF.

V usage is TRBV9 and J usage is TRBJ1-4; the match to TRBD1 covers 7 bases. Looked up from germline, CDR1 is SGDLS and CDR2 is YYNGEE. V dropped 5 bases and J dropped 2; count of bases not matched to a gene: 9. The CDR3 loop spans 16 amino acids. CDR3 DNA: TGTGCCAGCAGACCGGACAGGCCAGGGACTAATGAAAAACTGTTTTTT. Its protein product is CASRPDRPGTNEKLFF.